This is a list of T cell receptor beta chains from one sample in a study of read filtering for tumor transcriptome and immune sequencing. MiXCR, applied by TCRdb to the reads, yields one record per CDR3 protein. The profile covers some 62,000 distinct CDR3 sequences, with roughly 13% appearing a single time and 45% taken by the ten largest. The sequencing sample was made of a population of CD138-negative cells sorted from bone marrow. Every receptor here comes from a donor at least 40 years old with multiple myeloma. The CDR3 runs from the conserved cysteine through the conserved F or W. The D gene is left open where the match is weak. Rows give clone size only sometimes, using once, few, many, or a class for an expanded clone.

length: 16; D: -; V: TRBV18; size: -; J: TRBJ2-5; CDR3: CASSLPRSKGQETQYF; DNA: TGTGCCAGCTCACTCCCTCGATCGAAGGGGCAAGAGACCCAGTACTTC
length: 13; D: -; V: TRBV7-2; size: -; J: TRBJ1-5; CDR3: CASSHIDNQPQHF; DNA: TGTGCCAGCAGTCACATTGATAATCAGCCCCAGCATTTT
length: 15; D: TRBD2; V: TRBV7-9; size: many; J: TRBJ2-5; CDR3: CASSPGLAGGETQYF; DNA: TGTGCCAGCAGCCCGGGACTAGCGGGAGGAGAGACCCAGTACTTC
length: 10; D: -; V: TRBV29-1; size: -; J: TRBJ1-1; CDR3: CSVGESTAFF; DNA: TGCAGCGTTGGGGAGTCCACGGCTTTCTTT
length: 12; D: -; V: TRBV20-1; size: many; J: TRBJ1-1; CDR3: CSAAGGNTEAFF; DNA: TGCAGTGCCGCCGGAGGAAACACTGAAGCTTTCTTT
length: 14; D: -; V: TRBV19; size: many; J: TRBJ2-7; CDR3: CASSIARQNYEQYF; DNA: TGTGCCAGTAGTATAGCAAGACAGAACTACGAGCAGTACTTC
length: 15; D: -; V: TRBV5-1; size: few; J: TRBJ2-7; CDR3: CASSFGGSNSYEQYF; DNA: TGCGCCAGCAGCTTCGGAGGGTCCAACTCCTACGAGCAGTACTTC
length: 14; D: -; V: TRBV27; size: many; J: TRBJ2-1; CDR3: CASSQADNDNEQFF; DNA: TGTGCCAGCAGTCAGGCGGACAACGACAATGAGCAGTTCTTC
length: 14; D: -; V: TRBV5-1; size: few; J: TRBJ2-6; CDR3: CASSQLAGANVLTF; DNA: TGCGCCAGCAGCCAGCTAGCTGGGGCCAACGTCCTGACTTTC
length: 13; D: TRBD1; V: TRBV29-1; size: many; J: TRBJ2-3; CDR3: CSVSGTDTDTQYF; DNA: TGCAGCGTGTCCGGGACAGACACAGATACGCAGTATTTT
length: 18; D: -; V: TRBV11-3; size: -; J: TRBJ2-3; CDR3: CASSSPLKWMTSTDTQYF; DNA: TGTGCCAGCAGTTCTCCCCTCAAGTGGATGACTAGCACAGATACGCAGTATTTT
length: 14; D: TRBD2; V: TRBV10-3; size: many; J: TRBJ2-1; CDR3: CAIATSGRTNEQFF; DNA: TGTGCCATCGCAACTAGCGGGAGAACGAATGAGCAGTTCTTC
length: 12; D: -; V: TRBV7-3; size: many; J: TRBJ2-1; CDR3: CASSLRENEQFF; DNA: TGTGCCAGCAGCTTAAGAGAGAATGAGCAGTTCTTC
length: 16; D: TRBD2; V: TRBV4-3; size: many; J: TRBJ2-2; CDR3: CASTLDPAGSTGELFF; DNA: TGCGCCAGCACCCTAGACCCAGCGGGGTCTACCGGGGAGCTGTTTTTT
length: 20; D: TRBD1; V: TRBV4-1; size: -; J: TRBJ1-3; CDR3: CASSQLGKLRGTGDGNTIYF; DNA: TGCGCCAGCAGCCAACTGGGGAAACTTCGAGGGACAGGGGACGGAAACACCATATATTTT
length: 17; D: -; V: TRBV5-5; size: many; J: TRBJ1-4; CDR3: CASSLASTYRQDEKLFF; DNA: TGTGCCAGCAGCTTGGCCTCGACCTATAGACAGGATGAAAAACTGTTTTTT
length: 16; D: TRBD2; V: TRBV5-1; size: many; J: TRBJ2-2; CDR3: CASSANPKRGTGELFF; DNA: TGCGCCAGCAGCGCGAATCCCAAGCGGGGCACCGGGGAGCTGTTTTTT
length: 14; D: TRBD1; V: TRBV7-9; size: many; J: TRBJ1-1; CDR3: CASSRTGSNTEAFF; DNA: TGTGCCAGCAGCCGGACAGGGTCGAACACTGAAGCTTTCTTT
length: 15; D: TRBD1; V: TRBV6-5; size: -; J: TRBJ2-1; CDR3: CASSQVGTGRDEQFF; DNA: TGTGCCAGCAGTCAGGTGGGGACAGGGAGGGATGAGCAGTTCTTC
length: 14; D: -; V: TRBV29-1; size: -; J: TRBJ1-1; CDR3: CSVEDGVFPTEAFF; DNA: TGCAGCGTTGAAGATGGGGTCTTCCCCACTGAAGCTTTCTTT
length: 14; D: -; V: TRBV4-1; size: many; J: TRBJ2-3; CDR3: CASSQEGGADTQYF; DNA: TGCGCCAGCAGCCAAGAAGGGGGGGCAGATACGCAGTATTTT
length: 13; D: TRBD1; V: TRBV20-1; size: few; J: TRBJ2-5; CDR3: CSARGQGVETQYF; DNA: TGCAGTGCTAGGGGACAGGGTGTAGAGACCCAGTACTTC
length: 15; D: TRBD1; V: TRBV4-2; size: -; J: TRBJ1-5; CDR3: CASSQGTGGKSPQHF; DNA: TGTGCCAGCAGCCAAGGAACAGGGGGGAAATCGCCCCAGCATTTT
length: 14; D: -; V: TRBV10-3; size: many; J: TRBJ1-2; CDR3: CATQDSQSNYGYTF; DNA: TGTGCCACACAGGACAGCCAATCTAACTATGGCTACACCTTC